One sample yielded the 26 T cell receptor beta chains listed below, sequenced in a study of a mutant IDH1 vaccine in newly diagnosed glioma. TCRdb's copy holds only in-frame clones and misses some; the assay was immunoSEQ multiplex PCR. The table lists about 98,000 clones, around 90% of them singletons, with roughly 0.54% in the top ten. Time point specified: baseline, week 1 (first vaccination visit). Treatment defined: pre-vaccination baseline after standard-of-care therapy. The sample here was PBMCs, taken from a glioma patient treated with radiotherapy, temozolomide or both. These receptors were taken from a woman aged 50 to 60 with glioma.

The V call is TRBV9, the J call TRBJ2-4; D perhaps matches TRBD1 (6 bases). Germline V gives CDR1 SGDLS, CDR2 YYNGEE. This CDR3 is 15 amino acids long. V dropped 0 bases and J dropped 7 bases, with 14 bases sitting between them. The DNA of the CDR3 is TGTGCCAGCAGCGTAGAATACAGGGTGGGGAACATTCAGTACTTC. Amino acids: CASSVEYRVGNIQYF.

The CDR3 DNA follows: TGTGCCACCAACAGTGGGCACATTCAGTACTTC. As protein: CATNSGHIQYF. The chain links TRBV19 to TRBJ2-4; D ambiguous. The CDR3 sequence is 11 residues long. V lost 10 bases, J lost 8 bases, and 12 bases lay in between. Germline loops: CDR1 LNHDA, CDR2 SQIVND (reference sequence).

The chain couples TRBV28 to TRBJ1-6; 8 bases fit TRBD1. The CDR3 contains 12 residues. Germline loops: CDR1 MDHEN, CDR2 SYDVKM. Unmatched junction bases numbered 3, after V lost 3 bases and J lost 14 bases. The DNA of the CDR3 is TGTGCCAGCAGTTTTGCGGGACAGGCCCTCCACTTT. Translating it yields CASSFAGQALHF.

This chain joins TRBV5-1 and TRBJ2-5, with 9 positions matching TRBD2. The last part of the DNA fits TRBJ2-7 better; the J call may be wrong. Germline V gene sequence: CDR1 SGHRS, CDR2 YFSETQ. The CDR3 spans 15 residues. CDR3 in amino acids: CASSLTVAGDYEQYF. The CDR3 DNA is TGCGCCAGCAGCTTGACCGTAGCGGGAGACTACGAGCAGTACTTC.

The CDR3 here is CASSPRTSGSWSNTGELFF. The CDR3 nucleotides are TGTGCCAGCAGCCCGAGGACTAGCGGGAGTTGGAGTAACACCGGGGAGCTGTTTTTT. The chain employs TRBV7-9 and TRBJ2-2; TRBD2 matches 13 bases. The CDR3 is made up of 19 amino acids. V shed 5 bases, J shed 2 bases, and the junction held 11 bases outside the gene matches. Looked up from germline, CDR1 is SEHNR and CDR2 is FQNEAQ (reference sequence).

V is TRBV28 and J is TRBJ1-2, with D perhaps matching TRBD1 (6 bases). The CDR3 sequence is 15 residues long. Per germline, CDR1 MDHEN and CDR2 SYDVKM. Trimming cost V 4 bases and J 4 bases, with 16 bases left between them. The CDR3 sequence is CASSSLDSYLYGYTF. DNA of the CDR3: TGTGCCAGCAGTTCCCTGGACAGCTACCTCTATGGCTACACCTTC.

The chain links TRBV28 to TRBJ2-1, with 7 nucleotides matching TRBD2. This CDR3 is built from 14 residues. CDR1 is MDHEN and CDR2 is SYDVKM in the germline V gene. Trimming at V came to 5 bases and at J to 4 bases, leaving 5 bases not matched to a gene. Here the CDR3 reads CASSTPGLYNEQFF. In DNA form, the CDR3 reads TGTGCCAGCAGTACACCGGGACTATACAATGAGCAGTTCTTC.

The chain is built from TRBV6-5 and TRBJ1-5; the D is unclear. The ends were cut back, 2 bases at V and 7 bases at J, with 9 bases in the middle. The CDR3 sequence is 13 residues long. Germline V gene lookup returns CDR1 MNHEY and CDR2 SVGAGI. As DNA, the CDR3 is TGTGCCAGCAGTTACGATGGGAACCAGCCCCAGCATTTT. Encoded protein: CASSYDGNQPQHF.

The chain recombines TRBV2 with TRBJ2-5; 9 bases are a match to TRBD1. V was clipped by 5 bases and J by 4 bases; unmatched bases: 11. This CDR3 comprises 16 residues. CDR1 is SNHLY and CDR2 is FYNNEI in the germline V gene. The CDR3 DNA reads as TGTGCCAGCAGTCAGGAGGGGACAGGGTTGGGAGAGACCCAGTACTTC. This translates into CASSQEGTGLGETQYF. The whole variable domain, remainder taken from reference TRBV2 and TRBJ2-5, is EPEVTQTPSHQVTQMGQEVILRCVPISNHLYFYWYRQILGQKVEFLVSFYNNEISEKSEIFDDQFSVERPDGSNFTLKIRSTKLEDSAMYFCASSQEGTGLGETQYFGPGTRLLVL.

The rearrangement uses TRBV28 and TRBJ1-4; D remains ambiguous. CDR1 and CDR2 (germline): MDHEN, SYDVKM. Trimming took off 4 bases at V and 5 bases at J, with 14 bases between the two ends. This CDR3 is 15 amino acids long. The CDR3 reads CASSSTSQRNEKLFF. The CDR3 region has the DNA TGTGCCAGCAGTTCCACCAGCCAACGGAATGAAAAACTGTTTTTT.

The chain links TRBV4-1 to TRBJ2-3, with TRBD2 matching over 14 bases. Germline V gene lookup returns CDR1 MGHRA and CDR2 YSYEKL. The CDR3 is 22 amino acids. Germline trimming cut 3 bases from V and 4 bases from J; bases unmatched to any gene: 21. In nucleotides, the CDR3 is TGCGCCAGCAGCCACCCGACCGGGGGACTAGCGGGAGTCGGACGATGGGCAGATACGCAGTATTTT. Translated, it gives CASSHPTGGLAGVGRWADTQYF.

The genes are TRBV28 and TRBJ1-5; possibly TRBD1 for D (6 bases). Trimming removed 5 bases from V and 1 base from J, with 18 bases in between. Germline values: CDR1 MDHEN, CDR2 SYDVKM. This CDR3 region has 17 residues. CDR3 region: CASSPPRTATSNQPQHF. In DNA, the CDR3 is TGTGCCAGCAGTCCGCCAAGGACAGCCACAAGCAATCAGCCCCAGCATTTT.

The chain carries TRBV5-8 and TRBJ2-2; D unresolved. The CDR3 has 15 residues. Germline V gene sequence: CDR1 SGHTS, CDR2 YDEGEE. V lost 6 bases to trimming and J lost 0 bases, with 12 bases between them. The CDR3 here is CASTLGVANTGELFF. The CDR3 DNA is TGTGCCAGCACCCTTGGCGTCGCGAACACCGGGGAGCTGTTTTTT.

The chain uses TRBV18 and TRBJ1-2, with 8 bases identical to TRBD1. This CDR3 region has 14 residues. CDR1 is KGHSH, CDR2 LQKENI, per germline. J gave up 3 bases and V 3 bases, and 3 bases lay outside the gene matches. For the CDR3, the DNA is TGTGCCAGCTCACCGGGACAGGCGGACTATGGCTACACCTTC. Protein product: CASSPGQADYGYTF.

This clone appeared once. The genes are TRBV6-1 and TRBJ1-1; D is possibly TRBD1 (6 bases). From germline, CDR1 is MNHNS and CDR2 SASEGT. V was cut by 5 bases and J by 8 bases, with 15 bases left in between. This CDR3 has 13 residues. The CDR3 region has the DNA TGTGCCAGCAGTAATTACAGGGCAATAGAAGCTTTCTTT. It encodes CASSNYRAIEAFF.

This rearrangement joins TRBV7-9 to TRBJ1-1, with D possibly being TRBD1 (6 bases). The V end lost 3 bases, the J end lost 0 bases, and 14 bases lay between the germline ends. The germline V gene has CDR1 SEHNR and CDR2 FQNEAQ (reference sequence). This CDR3 spans 16 amino acids. The CDR3 DNA reads TGTGCCAGCAGCTTCCCGGGACAAAACATGAACACTGAAGCTTTCTTT. It encodes CASSFPGQNMNTEAFF.

This clone was found once. V usage is TRBV6-6 and J usage is TRBJ2-7, with D perhaps matching TRBD1 or TRBD2 (5 bases each). The CDR3 is 13 amino acids. The germline V gene encodes CDR1 MNHNY and CDR2 SVGAGI (reference sequence). V lost 0 bases and J lost 5, with 8 bases in between. CDR3 loop: CASSYSMGDEQYF. CDR3 sequence (DNA): TGTGCCAGCAGTTACTCGATGGGGGACGAGCAGTACTTC.

This clone turned up a few times. This chain connects TRBV29-1 to TRBJ1-5, with 7 positions matching TRBD1. This CDR3 has 14 amino acids. V lost 6 bases to trimming and J lost 0 bases; unmatched junction nucleotides: 5. CDR1 and CDR2 from the germline V gene are SQVTM and ANQGSEA. CDR3 amino acids: CSVRDSYSNQPQHF. The DNA for the CDR3 is TGCAGCGTGCGGGACAGTTATAGCAATCAGCCCCAGCATTTT.

The V and J genes are TRBV7-2 and TRBJ2-1; 10 bases are shared with TRBD2. Trimming took 10 bases from V and 9 from J; bases not matched to a gene: 12. Germline assignment: CDR1 SGHTA and CDR2 FQGNSA. The CDR3 spans 14 residues. CDR3 loop: CANAPGTSAGEQFF. In nucleotides, the CDR3 is TGTGCCAACGCGCCCGGGACTAGCGCGGGTGAGCAGTTCTTC.

This clone came up once. The chain links TRBV27 to TRBJ1-5, with D unclear. Trimming removed 4 bases from V and 3 bases from J, with 7 bases in between. Germline values: CDR1 MNHEY, CDR2 SMNVEV (reference sequence). CDR3 size: 13 residues. The CDR3 loop is CASSSTLNQPQHF. In DNA, the CDR3 is TGTGCCAGCAGTTCAACCCTCAATCAGCCCCAGCATTTT.

This chain joins TRBV7-9 and TRBJ2-2; possible D gene TRBD1, 6 bases. Trimming cost V 4 bases and J 4 bases, with 7 bases left between them. Per germline, CDR1 SEHNR and CDR2 FQNEAQ (reference sequence). The CDR3 sequence is 13 residues long. CDR3 in amino acids: CASSSRGTGELFF. The CDR3 nucleotides read TGTGCCAGCAGCTCCAGGGGCACCGGGGAGCTGTTTTTT. The full variable domain, rest sourced from reference TRBV7-9 and TRBJ2-2, is DTGVSQNPRHKITKRGQNVTFRCDPISEHNRLYWYRQTLGQGPEFLTYFQNEAQLEKSRLLSDRFSAERPKGSFSTLEIQRTEQGDSAMYLCASSSRGTGELFFGEGSRLTVL.

This clone was recorded once. The chain employs TRBV5-1 and TRBJ2-5, with D uncertain. This CDR3 spans 13 amino acids. V lost 2 bases, J lost 2 bases, and 7 bases lay in between. Germline V gene sequence: CDR1 SGHRS, CDR2 YFSETQ. In DNA form, the CDR3 reads TGCGCCAGCAGCTTAATAGTACAAGAGACCCAGTACTTC. This encodes CASSLIVQETQYF. Looking up the rest from reference TRBV5-1 and TRBJ2-5 gives the full variable domain: KAGVTQTPRYLIKTRGQQVTLSCSPISGHRSVSWYQQTPGQGLQFLFEYFSETQRNKGNFPGRFSGRQFSNSRSEMNVSTLELGDSALYLCASSLIVQETQYFGPGTRLLVL.

This clone was detected once. The chain uses TRBV7-2 and TRBJ1-5; D is possibly TRBD1 (6 bases). The CDR3 sequence is 14 residues long. V lost 6 bases and J lost 3, with 12 bases in between. Germline CDR1 is SGHTA and CDR2 is FQGNSA. In DNA form, the CDR3 reads TGTGCCAGCAGGCTCAGGGGACCCAATCAGCCCCAGCATTTT. It specifies CASRLRGPNQPQHF.

This chain links TRBV5-8 with TRBJ2-7, with 12 bases lining up with TRBD2. The germline V gene encodes CDR1 SGHTS and CDR2 YDEGEE. Trimming took 2 bases from V and 1 from J; bases not matched to a gene: 1. There are 15 residues in the CDR3. CDR3 in DNA: TGTGCCAGCAGCTTCGGACTAGCGGGATCCTACGAGCAGTACTTC. This encodes CASSFGLAGSYEQYF.

This clone occurred once. The J gene is TRBJ1-1, the V gene TRBV6-5; 11 bases map to TRBD1. Germline CDR1 reads MNHEY; CDR2 reads SVGAGI. The CDR3 extends over 15 amino acids. Trimming at V came to 4 bases and at J to 2 bases, leaving 3 bases not matched to a gene. CDR3 region: CASSSRTGGNTEAFF. The CDR3 DNA reads as TGTGCCAGCAGTTCCCGGACAGGGGGCAACACTGAAGCTTTCTTT.

This sequence joins TRBV27 and TRBJ2-2; D not certain. Germline CDR1 and CDR2: MNHEY and SMNVEV (reference sequence). Trimming pared 6 bases from V and 3 bases from J, leaving 14 bases between. This CDR3 comprises 15 residues. In DNA, the CDR3 is TGTGCCAGCAGCCCGACCGAGATTGACACCGGGGAGCTGTTTTTT. Translated: CASSPTEIDTGELFF.